This TCR beta chain was documented in a study of blood T cells in healthy people across ages. Study observations and caveats: Significant beta diversity loss was already apparent by age approximately 42, declining roughly linearly.

This clonotype was observed a few times. Its antigen is not known. A much more abundant neighbour one base away suggests this may be a read error. Combining a sample-barcoded 5' primer with a J-beta primer mix, a second PCR ran for roughly 7 to 12 cycles. TCRdb re-called the 5' RACE reads through MiXCR, storing one row per CDR3 protein. The data show about 930,000 distinct CDR3 sequences, 25% to 30% seen once. Drawn from each donor were about 9 milliliters of peripheral blood. The CDR3 runs to 14 residues. Germline V lookup: CDR1 MNHNY, CDR2 SVGAGI (reference sequence). The same data also contributed to another study, on T cells of mothers and their children.

The source material was blood. J is TRBJ2-1 and V is TRBV6-6; D assignment may be TRBD1 or TRBD2 (5 bases each). This TCR was recovered from a woman in her thirties or forties in good health. This CDR3 is CASGGRGSCNEQFF. CDR3 DNA: TGTGCCAGCGGAGGTAGGGGCTCCTGCAATGAGCAGTTCTTC.